Following are 28 T cell receptor beta chains from one sample sequenced in a study of shared clonotypes between healthy human individuals. TCRdb keeps only in-frame clones here, not all; method: immunoSEQ multiplex PCR. The sample holds about 770,000 clones; roughly 72% are singletons and the top ten take 1.8%. Sequenced input: memory CD4+ T cells sorted from blood. Subset reported: CD45RA-negative fraction. These receptors were taken from a woman between 25 and 40 years old in good health.

The J gene is TRBJ2-7, the V gene TRBV4-1, with 11 bases identical to TRBD1. Trimming cost V 4 bases and J 0 bases; bases outside gene matches: 5. This CDR3 is built from 16 residues. Germline values: CDR1 MGHRA, CDR2 YSYEKL. CDR3 sequence: CASSRSGTGGSYEQYF. The CDR3 bases are TGCGCCAGCAGCCGATCCGGGACAGGGGGCTCCTACGAGCAGTACTTC.

V usage is TRBV7-7 and J usage is TRBJ2-2; D remains unclear. Germline CDR1 is SSHAT and CDR2 is FNYEAQ (reference sequence). The CDR3 spans 13 residues. The ends were cut back, 3 bases at V and 6 bases at J, with 8 bases in the middle. CDR3 residues: CASSFGVAGELFF. The CDR3 DNA sequence: TGTGCCAGCAGCTTTGGGGTGGCCGGGGAGCTGTTTTTT.

The chain links TRBV19 to TRBJ1-2; D is undetermined. There are 14 residues in the CDR3. The V end lost 9 bases, the J end lost 2 bases, and 16 bases lay between the germline ends. CDR1 is LNHDA, CDR2 SQIVND, per germline (reference sequence). CDR3 DNA sequence: TGTGCCAGCACCCTACATTCTCAGAACTATGGCTACACCTTC. Encoded protein: CASTLHSQNYGYTF.

J is TRBJ2-1 and V is TRBV28; tentatively, D is TRBD1 or TRBD2 (5 bases each). Trimming took off 4 bases at V and 9 bases at J, with 13 bases between the two ends. Per the germline V gene, CDR1 is MDHEN and CDR2 is SYDVKM. This CDR3 contains 13 residues. CDR3 bases: TGTGCCAGCAGTTCAGCTTCAGGGAGTGAGCAGTTCTTC. Translating it yields CASSSASGSEQFF. The variable domain in full, completed from reference TRBV28 and TRBJ2-1, reads DVKVTQSSRYLVKRTGEKVFLECVQDMDHENMFWYRQDPGLGLRLIYFSYDVKMKEKGDIPEGYSVSREKKERFSLILESASTNQTSMYLCASSSASGSEQFFGPGTRLTVL.

This sequence joins TRBV28 and TRBJ1-4; D remains unclear. Germline V gene data show CDR1 as MDHEN and CDR2 as SYDVKM. V dropped 6 bases and J dropped 8 bases, with 19 bases sitting between them. The CDR3 has 15 amino acids. The CDR3 region has the DNA TGTGCCAGCAGCATTCCGGCCCGTGGTCGGGAAAAACTGTTTTTT. This translates into CASSIPARGREKLFF.

The chain carries TRBV9 and TRBJ2-2; no clear D. The CDR3 loop spans 15 amino acids. Trimming left V 0 bases short and J 2 bases short, with 8 bases between. Germline CDR1 SGDLS, CDR2 YYNGEE. The CDR3 sequence is CASSVGIFNTGELFF. Written as DNA, the CDR3 is TGTGCCAGCAGCGTAGGGATCTTTAACACCGGGGAGCTGTTTTTT. The complete variable domain, with remaining parts taken from reference TRBV9 and TRBJ2-2, reads DSGVTQTPKHLITATGQRVTLRCSPRSGDLSVYWYQQSLDQGLQFLIQYYNGEERAKGNILERFSAQQFPDLHSELNLSSLELGDSALYFCASSVGIFNTGELFFGEGSRLTVL.

The V and J genes are TRBV28 and TRBJ2-1; 14 bases align to TRBD2. V shed 7 bases and J 6 bases; nucleotides not matched to a gene: 8. Germline CDR1 is MDHEN and CDR2 is SYDVKM. The length of the CDR3 is 16 residues. Here the CDR3 DNA reads TGTGCCAGCACTGAGGGACTAGCGGGAGCCGGCAATGAGCAGTTCTTC. Translated, it gives CASTEGLAGAGNEQFF.

V and J are TRBV5-1 and TRBJ2-3; D uncertain. Germline-derived CDR1 and CDR2 are SGHRS and YFSETQ. V was clipped by 0 bases and J by 2 bases, with 10 bases between them. This CDR3 is built from 15 residues. The CDR3 here is CASSLGTLNTDTQYF. The CDR3 DNA follows: TGCGCCAGCAGCTTGGGGACCTTAAACACAGATACGCAGTATTTT. The entire variable domain, with the rest obtained from reference TRBV5-1 and TRBJ2-3, is as follows: KAGVTQTPRYLIKTRGQQVTLSCSPISGHRSVSWYQQTPGQGLQFLFEYFSETQRNKGNFPGRFSGRQFSNSRSEMNVSTLELGDSALYLCASSLGTLNTDTQYFGPGTRLTVL.

The chain couples TRBV11-1 to TRBJ2-5; 10 bases fit TRBD2. Germline V gives CDR1 SGHAT, CDR2 FQDESV (reference sequence). J lost 4 bases, V lost 3 bases, and 5 bases had no gene match. The CDR3 has 15 amino acids. Here the CDR3 DNA reads TGTGCCAGCAGCTTGTCTAGCGGGAGTAGAGAGACCCAGTACTTC. This sequence encodes CASSLSSGSRETQYF.

The chain is built from TRBV30 and TRBJ1-2; tentatively, D is TRBD1 (6 bases). Germline lookup yields CDR1 GTSNPN and CDR2 SVGIG (reference sequence). V lost 3 bases to trimming and J lost 4 bases, with 18 bases between them. There are 15 residues in the CDR3. The CDR3, as DNA: TGTGCCTGGAGGGATTCTAGACAGGTCCTCTATGGCTACACCTTC. It is translated as CAWRDSRQVLYGYTF. The whole variable domain, filled in from reference TRBV30 and TRBJ1-2, reads SQTIHQWPATLVQPVGSPLSLECTVEGTSNPNLYWYRQAAGRGLQLLFYSVGIGQISSEVPQNLSASRPQDRQFILSSKKLLLSDSGFYLCAWRDSRQVLYGYTFGSGTRLTVV.

This chain joins TRBV6-5 and TRBJ2-1; 10 bases agree with TRBD1. The CDR3 is made up of 15 amino acids. Germline V gene lookup returns CDR1 MNHEY and CDR2 SVGAGI. Germline trimming cut 6 bases from V and 4 bases from J; bases unmatched to any gene: 6. This chain's CDR3 is CASRRGQGSYNEQFF. CDR3 nucleotides: TGTGCCAGCAGGAGGGGACAGGGGTCTTACAATGAGCAGTTCTTC.

This chain uses TRBV30 with TRBJ1-1, with D uncertain. V lost 2 bases and J lost 4, with 17 bases in between. Germline CDR1 and CDR2: GTSNPN and SVGIG (reference sequence). The CDR3 covers 15 residues. In DNA, the CDR3 is TGTGCCTGGAGTACTCCAACGGACTGGATCACTGAAGCTTTCTTT. Amino acids: CAWSTPTDWITEAFF.

The rearrangement links TRBV5-4 to TRBJ1-2, with 7 positions matching TRBD1. CDR3 length equals 14 residues. Losses at the gene ends were 2 bases for V and 8 bases for J; bases not matched to a gene: 9. Germline V gene sequence: CDR1 SGHNT, CDR2 YYREEE (reference sequence). The CDR3 sequence: CASSFPRGEVGYTF. In DNA, the CDR3 is TGTGCCAGCAGCTTCCCCAGGGGGGAGGTAGGCTACACCTTC.

This clone was seen a single time. J is TRBJ1-2 and V is TRBV6-5; D is unclear. With 5 bases removed from V and 5 bases from J, the gap between germline ends came to 12 bases. CDR1 and CDR2 (germline): MNHEY, SVGAGI. The length of the CDR3 is 13 residues. Written as DNA, the CDR3 is TGTGCCAGCAGTCTCGGGAGGGATTATGGCTACACCTTC. It codes for CASSLGRDYGYTF.

This clone came up once. The rearrangement links TRBV9 to TRBJ2-1; D is uncertain. The CDR3 extends over 13 amino acids. Per germline, CDR1 SGDLS and CDR2 YYNGEE. The V end was cut by 0 bases, the J end by 8 bases, with 9 bases between. This CDR3 reads CASSVDSFHEQFF. CDR3 coding DNA: TGTGCCAGCAGCGTAGATAGTTTCCATGAGCAGTTCTTC.

The chain joins TRBV6-5 to TRBJ2-2; maybe TRBD2 (6 bases). The CDR3 has 14 residues. Germline CDR1 and CDR2: MNHEY and SVGAGI. The V end was cut by 6 bases, the J end by 4 bases, with 12 bases between. CDR3 loop: CASSYAGSTGELFF. The DNA for the CDR3 is TGTGCCAGCAGCTACGCGGGGAGCACCGGGGAGCTGTTTTTT.

This sequence joins TRBV2 and TRBJ2-7; unclear D gene. The CDR3 length is 12 residues. V lost 6 bases to trimming and J lost 0 bases, with 6 bases between them. Per the germline V gene, CDR1 is SNHLY and CDR2 is FYNNEI. The CDR3 spells CASRGISYEQYF. The CDR3 region has the DNA TGTGCCAGCAGGGGTATCTCCTACGAGCAGTACTTC.

This sequence joins TRBV19 and TRBJ1-2, with 8 nucleotides matching TRBD1. The V gene's germline CDR1 is LNHDA and CDR2 SQIVND (reference sequence). V was clipped by 7 bases and J by 6 bases; unmatched bases: 13. The CDR3 has 15 residues. Here the CDR3 reads CASTTRGQGTHGYTF. The CDR3 nucleotides read TGTGCCAGTACCACCAGAGGACAGGGAACGCATGGCTACACCTTC.

This clone was picked up many times. The chain couples TRBV6-4 to TRBJ2-6; possibly TRBD1 for D (6 bases). V was pared by 7 bases and J by 0 bases, with 13 bases between. This CDR3 has 16 residues. Per germline, CDR1 MRHNA and CDR2 SNTAGT. The CDR3 protein is CASKDSESSGANVLTF. The DNA for the CDR3 is TGTGCCAGCAAGGACAGCGAAAGCTCTGGGGCCAACGTCCTGACTTTC.

CDR3 region: CASSQDSGLAPRYNEQFF. Here the CDR3 DNA reads TGCGCCAGCAGCCAAGATTCGGGACTAGCGCCGAGATACAATGAGCAGTTCTTC. The V call is TRBV4-1, the J call TRBJ2-1, with TRBD2 identical over 10 bases. This CDR3 is built from 18 residues. Germline CDR1 MGHRA, CDR2 YSYEKL. J was trimmed by 4 bases and V by 0 bases; bases with no gene match: 9.

The rearrangement joins TRBV19 to TRBJ2-7; D may be TRBD1 (6 bases). CDR3 length: 14 amino acids. Germline values: CDR1 LNHDA, CDR2 SQIVND (reference sequence). Trimming took off 3 bases at V and 2 bases at J, with 11 bases between the two ends. The CDR3 DNA is TGTGCCAGTAGTATTGGGGGCGGAGCCTACGAGCAGTACTTC. Protein sequence: CASSIGGGAYEQYF.

J is TRBJ2-1 and V is TRBV30, with 14 positions matching TRBD2. Germline V gives CDR1 GTSNPN, CDR2 SVGIG (reference sequence). The V and J ends lost 3 bases and 7 bases, in that order; junction bases with no gene match: 14. The length of the CDR3 is 18 residues. CDR3 protein: CAWRRGLAGVSFRNEQFF. The CDR3 coding sequence is TGTGCCTGGAGGAGGGGACTAGCGGGAGTTTCGTTTAGGAATGAGCAGTTCTTC.

The chain links TRBV28 to TRBJ1-5; no clear D gene. The CDR3 spans 12 residues. V was clipped by 5 bases and J by 6 bases, with 8 bases between them. Per the germline V gene, CDR1 is MDHEN and CDR2 is SYDVKM. The CDR3 reads CASSTPAQPQHF. The CDR3 coding sequence is TGTGCCAGCAGTACCCCAGCTCAGCCCCAGCATTTT.

The chain recombines TRBV7-2 with TRBJ1-1; TRBD1 might be the D (5 bases). Germline values: CDR1 SGHTA, CDR2 FQGNSA. V was clipped by 8 bases and J by 2 bases, with 15 bases between them. This CDR3 spans 14 amino acids. DNA of the CDR3: TGTGCCAGCGGACGGGCAGGGATAAACACTGAAGCTTTCTTT. Translating it yields CASGRAGINTEAFF.

The chain is built from TRBV2 and TRBJ2-5; D is perhaps TRBD1 or TRBD2 (5 bases each). The V and J ends lost 11 bases and 1 base respectively, with 14 bases between them. The CDR3 length is 13 residues. Germline loops: CDR1 SNHLY, CDR2 FYNNEI. The CDR3 coding sequence is TGTGCCGGGAGCCGGGACGGCCAAGAGACCCAGTACTTC. Protein product: CAGSRDGQETQYF.

This chain links TRBV18 with TRBJ1-1; 9 bases are a match to TRBD1. The V segment lost 5 bases and the J segment 8 bases; nucleotides outside the gene matches: 9. This CDR3 has 14 residues. Germline CDR1 KGHSH, CDR2 LQKENI. CDR3 amino acids: CASSTIDRGFEAFF. As DNA, the CDR3 is TGTGCCAGCTCAACGATAGACAGGGGGTTCGAAGCTTTCTTT.

This clone was seen a single time. CDR3: CASSGTGYNEQFF. The CDR3 DNA sequence: TGCGCCAGCAGCGGGACAGGCTACAATGAGCAGTTCTTC. The chain joins TRBV5-1 to TRBJ2-1, with 8 bases fitting TRBD1. J lost 3 bases, V lost 4 bases, and 0 bases had no gene match. The CDR3 sequence is 13 residues long. CDR1 SGHRS and CDR2 YFSETQ come from the germline V gene.

The chain has TRBV2 and TRBJ2-7, with TRBD1 identical over 9 bases. The CDR3 runs 14 residues. With V trimmed by 7 bases and J by 4 bases, 8 bases remained unmatched. Germline CDR1 reads SNHLY; CDR2 reads FYNNEI. CDR3 protein: CASTQGTGQYEQYF. In DNA form, the CDR3 reads TGTGCCAGCACTCAGGGGACAGGGCAGTACGAGCAGTACTTC.